A single sample is the source of the 11 T cell receptor beta chains below, sequenced in a study of cytomegalovirus exposure and HLA in healthy donors. With 60 Vbeta and 13 Jbeta primers, the PCR was carried out. TCRdb's table, derived via immunoSEQ multiplex PCR, lists solely in-frame clones and lacks some. The table has fewer than 95,000 clones, roughly 60% seen once. The sample was PBMCs. The receptors were sampled from a woman between 50 and 59 years old in good health and CMV-seropositive.

The chain carries TRBV7-6 and TRBJ1-4; TRBD1 agrees at 8 bases. Germline CDR1 SGHVS, CDR2 FNYEAQ. The CDR3 sequence is 16 residues long. With V trimmed by 1 base and J by 8 bases, 9 bases remained unmatched. The CDR3 protein is CASSLGGWDRTEKLFF. CDR3 sequence (DNA): TGTGCCAGCAGCTTAGGGGGCTGGGACAGGACCGAAAAACTGTTTTTT. Based on the CDR3 plus reference TRBV7-6 and TRBJ1-4, the full variable domain is GAGVSQSPRYKVTKRGQDVALRCDPISGHVSLYWYRQALGQGPEFLTYFNYEAQQDKSGLPNDRFSAERPEGSISTLTIQRTEQRDSAMYRCASSLGGWDRTEKLFFGSGTQLSVL.

The V gene is TRBV5-6, the J gene TRBJ1-5; 10 bases line up with TRBD1. The CDR3 extends over 17 amino acids. The V gene's germline CDR1 is SGHDT and CDR2 YYEEEE. V lost 3 bases and J lost 0; bases outside the gene matches: 6. The CDR3 nucleotides are TGTGCCAGCAGCTCCACCGGGACAGGGGTTAGCAATCAGCCCCAGCATTTT. Its protein product is CASSSTGTGVSNQPQHF.

V gene TRBV7-9 combines with J gene TRBJ2-3; D not certain. CDR1 and CDR2 (germline): SEHNR, FQNEAQ (reference sequence). CDR3 length equals 10 residues. V gave up 10 bases and J gave up 7 bases, with 9 bases separating them. CDR3 region: CAIVGNTQYF. The CDR3 nucleotides read TGTGCCATCGTCGGTAATACGCAGTATTTT.

The V call is TRBV5-1, the J call TRBJ1-2; possibly TRBD1 for D (5 bases). This CDR3 spans 17 amino acids. Germline-derived CDR1 and CDR2 are SGHRS and YFSETQ. V lost 4 bases and J 2 bases, leaving 21 bases between the germline ends. CDR3 protein: CASSADTRASYNYGYTF. CDR3 coding DNA: TGCGCCAGCAGCGCGGACACACGCGCCTCGTACAACTATGGCTACACCTTC.

This chain links TRBV29-1 with TRBJ1-2; D ambiguous. Trimming took 4 bases from V and 7 from J, leaving 4 bases between them. Germline V gives CDR1 SQVTM, CDR2 ANQGSEA. The CDR3 length is 9 residues. CDR3 nucleotide sequence: TGCAGCGTTGGCGGTGGCTACACCTTC. Translated, it gives CSVGGGYTF.

The J gene is TRBJ1-2, the V gene TRBV28; maybe TRBD1 (6 bases). Trimming removed 5 bases from V and 2 bases from J, with 15 bases in between. This CDR3 is built from 15 residues. Germline lookup yields CDR1 MDHEN and CDR2 SYDVKM. CDR3 in amino acids: CASSPGGARNYGYTF. Here the CDR3 DNA reads TGTGCCAGCAGTCCTGGGGGGGCGAGGAACTATGGCTACACCTTC.

V usage is TRBV5-4 and J usage is TRBJ2-3, with 7 positions matching TRBD1. Germline trimming cut 2 bases from V and 1 base from J; bases unmatched to any gene: 1. Germline loops: CDR1 SGHNT, CDR2 YYREEE (reference sequence). The CDR3 covers 14 residues. The CDR3: CASSFGTGTDTQYF. The CDR3, as DNA: TGTGCCAGCAGCTTTGGGACAGGCACAGATACGCAGTATTTT.

The chain carries TRBV10-3 and TRBJ2-3, with D possibly being TRBD2 (5 bases). CDR3 length equals 15 residues. Looked up from germline, CDR1 is ENHRY and CDR2 is SYGVKD. V was trimmed by 6 bases and J by 0 bases, leaving 13 bases between them. The CDR3 DNA reads TGTGCCATCAGCGGACTGGGTTCTAGCACAGATACGCAGTATTTT. Translated: CAISGLGSSTDTQYF.

This chain joins TRBV6-1 and TRBJ2-3; 7 bases line up with TRBD1. Losses at the gene ends were 4 bases for V and 5 bases for J; bases not matched to a gene: 6. CDR3 length: 14 residues. CDR1 is MNHNS and CDR2 is SASEGT in the germline V gene. The DNA for the CDR3 is TGTGCCAGCAGTGTGTCAGGGGGTGGAGATACGCAGTATTTT. Encoded protein: CASSVSGGGDTQYF.

The V gene is TRBV19, the J gene TRBJ1-1, with 7 nucleotides matching TRBD1. Germline V CDR1 and CDR2: LNHDA, SQIVND (reference sequence). The CDR3 has 14 amino acids. Losses at the gene ends were 6 bases for V and 4 bases for J; bases not matched to a gene: 8. The CDR3 spells CASRRTGEVTEAFF. The CDR3 DNA is TGTGCCAGTAGGCGAACAGGGGAGGTCACTGAAGCTTTCTTT.

In this sample, this clone turned up a few times. The chain combines TRBV7-2 with TRBJ1-1, with D hard to call. V was cut by 3 bases and J by 0 bases, with 17 bases left in between. Germline CDR1 SGHTA, CDR2 FQGNSA. This CDR3 region has 17 residues. The CDR3 reads CASSLFPRDWVNTEAFF. CDR3 DNA: TGTGCCAGCAGCTTGTTTCCCCGGGATTGGGTGAACACTGAAGCTTTCTTT.